This entry lists 11 T cell receptor beta chains sequenced from one sample in a study of T cells in Graves' hyperthyroidism and ophthalmopathy. Amplified TCR beta CDR3 regions came from RNA transcripts. First-round RT-PCR targeting the TCR CDR3 was performed with the HTBI primer set. TCRdb redid the calling of the multiplex PCR reads with MiXCR, one entry per CDR3 protein. The sample holds 350,000 to 400,000 distinct CDR3 sequences, 14% to 15% seen once. The sample comprised blood. These TCRs come from a woman between 25 and 40 years old with Graves' hyperthyroidism.

This clonotype was picked up many times. The genes are TRBV12-3 or TRBV12-4 and TRBJ2-7; possibly TRBD1 for D (6 bases). This CDR3 comprises 14 residues. The V end was cut by 7 bases, the J end by 0 bases, with 13 bases between. Here the CDR3 reads CASTARDISYEQYF. The CDR3 DNA is TGTGCCAGCACCGCCCGGGACATCTCCTACGAGCAGTACTTC.

This clonotype was counted a few times. This CDR3 reads CASSPGPTFIQYF. DNA for the CDR3: TGTGCCAGCAGTCCCGGGCCAACATTCATTCAGTACTTC. V usage is TRBV2 and J usage is TRBJ2-4; the D is unclear. The CDR3 loop spans 13 amino acids. V was pared by 5 bases and J by 9 bases, with 14 bases between. Germline lookup yields CDR1 SNHLY and CDR2 FYNNEI.

The gene calls are TRBV19 and TRBJ2-1; weak D call: TRBD2 (6 bases). CDR3 size: 14 residues. V was pared by 3 bases and J by 1 base, with 7 bases between. Looked up from germline, CDR1 is LNHDA and CDR2 is SQIVND (reference sequence). The CDR3, as DNA: TGTGCCAGTAGTATCGGGAGTTCCTACAATGAGCAGTTCTTC. Translation: CASSIGSSYNEQFF.

This clonotype was counted only a few times. The V gene is TRBV28, the J gene TRBJ2-1; D gene ambiguous. Germline loops: CDR1 MDHEN, CDR2 SYDVKM. V was clipped by 6 bases and J by 2 bases, with 8 bases between them. This CDR3 is 13 amino acids long. CDR3 nucleotides: TGTGCCAGCAGCCCGAGTCCCTACAATGAGCAGTTCTTC. It codes for CASSPSPYNEQFF.

V is TRBV27 and J is TRBJ2-7; a weak D match, TRBD1 (7 bases). There are 14 residues in the CDR3. Per germline, CDR1 MNHEY and CDR2 SMNVEV (reference sequence). V dropped 3 bases and J dropped 2 bases, with 11 bases sitting between them. The CDR3 sequence: CASSFSRGAYEQYF. In DNA, the CDR3 is TGTGCCAGCAGTTTTAGCAGGGGGGCCTACGAGCAGTACTTC.

Here the CDR3 DNA reads TGTGCCAGCAGTGAATTGGGGGAATTCAACGAGCAGTACTTC. Residues: CASSELGEFNEQYF. The chain has TRBV25-1 and TRBJ2-7, with D possibly being TRBD1 or TRBD2 (5 bases each). V lost 1 base to trimming and J lost 5 bases, with 12 bases between them. The CDR3 extends over 14 amino acids. CDR1 is MGHDK and CDR2 is SYGVNS in the germline V gene.

This clonotype was counted between two and nine times. The chain uses TRBV12-3 or TRBV12-4 and TRBJ2-1; D not resolved. The CDR3 has 14 amino acids. V was cut by 3 bases and J by 0 bases, with 6 bases left in between. CDR3 loop: CASSFYGSYNEQFF. The CDR3 DNA reads TGTGCCAGCAGTTTTTACGGCTCCTACAATGAGCAGTTCTTC.

The V call is TRBV15, the J call TRBJ2-1; 7 nucleotides agree with TRBD1. Germline V lookup: CDR1 LNHNV, CDR2 YYDKDF (reference sequence). The V segment lost 5 bases and the J segment 7 bases; nucleotides outside the gene matches: 8. This CDR3 region has 14 residues. The CDR3 bases are TGTGCCACCAGCCGGAAGGGACAGTTTAATGAGCAGTTCTTC. Translation: CATSRKGQFNEQFF.

This clonotype has a handful of counts. The chain uses TRBV20-1 and TRBJ1-5; no reliable D call. The CDR3 is 14 residues long. Per the germline V gene, CDR1 is DFQATT and CDR2 is SNEGSKA (reference sequence). V lost 0 bases to trimming and J lost 3 bases, with 9 bases between them. The CDR3 DNA reads TGCAGTGCTAGAGATAGGACGGCCAATCAGCCCCAGCATTTT. Residues: CSARDRTANQPQHF.

The chain links TRBV6-2 or TRBV6-3 to TRBJ2-5; 9 nucleotides match TRBD1. Germline CDR1 and CDR2: MNHEY and SVGEGT. CDR3 size: 17 residues. Trimming at V came to 0 bases and at J to 3 bases, leaving 8 bases not matched to a gene. CDR3 loop: CASSYSPLGTGKETQYF. The CDR3, as DNA: TGTGCCAGCAGTTACTCGCCTCTAGGGACAGGGAAAGAGACCCAGTACTTC.

The CDR3 region is CASRLRDVLNYEQYF. The CDR3 DNA is TGCGCCAGCAGGTTGAGGGACGTATTAAATTACGAGCAGTACTTC. The chain carries TRBV5-1 and TRBJ2-7; D is possibly TRBD1 or TRBD2 (5 bases each). Trimming removed 5 bases at V and 4 bases at J, with 19 bases between. CDR1 is SGHRS and CDR2 is YFSETQ in the germline V gene. The CDR3 is 15 residues long. Complete variable domain (other parts from reference TRBV5-1 and TRBJ2-7): KAGVTQTPRYLIKTRGQQVTLSCSPISGHRSVSWYQQTPGQGLQFLFEYFSETQRNKGNFPGRFSGRQFSNSRSEMNVSTLELGDSALYLCASRLRDVLNYEQYFGPGTRLTVT.